The entry below describes one T cell receptor (beta chain). The CDR3 runs to 12 residues. V gave up 8 bases and J gave up 5 bases; unmatched junction bases: 6. Germline assignment: CDR1 GTSNPN and CDR2 SVGIG (reference sequence). Assay used: immunoSEQ multiplex PCR; TCRdb lists only in-frame clones, some missing. The sample has some 52,000 clones; approximately 92% are singletons. The data are from a study of T cell changes during pregnancy in multiple sclerosis. Sample: CD4+ T cells from peripheral blood mononuclear cells, taken in the third trimester of pregnancy. The rearrangement links TRBV30 to TRBJ2-5, with TRBD1 identical over 9 bases. This TCR came from a female donor with multiple sclerosis, enrolled in a pregnancy study. The CDR3 is CAGDRAGETQYF. The CDR3 nucleotides read TGTGCCGGGGACAGGGCGGGGGAGACCCAGTACTTC. Supplemented by reference TRBV30 and TRBJ2-5, the full variable domain reads SQTIHQWPATLVQPVGSPLSLECTVEGTSNPNLYWYRQAAGRGLQLLFYSVGIGQISSEVPQNLSASRPQDRQFILSSKKLLLSDSGFYLCAGDRAGETQYFGPGTRLLVL.